This T cell receptor (beta chain) comes out of a study of cytomegalovirus exposure and HLA in healthy donors. The primer mix had 60 Vbeta and 13 Jbeta primers. The data were produced by immunoSEQ multiplex PCR, yet TCRdb's version contains in-frame clones alone and is incomplete. This table holds around 180,000 clones, 75% to 85% found once. Trimming shortened V by 5 bases and J by 5 bases, and 12 bases separated the two germline ends. The CDR3 is made up of 13 amino acids. Germline CDR1 is ENHRY and CDR2 is SYGVKD. The chain combines TRBV10-3 with TRBJ2-5; D remains unclear. The sequence was obtained from a woman aged 45-65 years in good health and CMV-seronegative. The sample consisted of PBMCs. CDR3 sequence (DNA): TGTGCCATCAGTTCGAATCTCGGGGAGACCCAGTACTTC. It translates to CAISSNLGETQYF.